This T cell receptor (beta chain) was captured in a study of CD8+CD57+ T cells in acquired aplastic anemia. Turning to the study itself: On average, sorted CD4+ and CD8+ cells gave 3 to 4 ug of DNA. Overall study findings and caveats: CD8+ Simpson's diversity in patients was not significantly different from that in controls.

TCR beta VDJ and CDR3 were profiled, and genomic DNA was the template. Using its own MiXCR run on the reads, TCRdb lists one record per CDR3 protein. The sample carries under 200,000 distinct CDR3 sequences, more than 45% recorded once. CD8+CD57+ cell expansion had been shown by flow cytometry in patients chosen for sequencing. A severe acquired aplastic anemia diagnosis applied to all patients. At the time of blood sampling, patients had not yet received any therapy. About this clonotype: Its cognate antigen is unknown.

V was shortened by 5 bases and J by 2 bases, with 5 bases between the two germline ends. The CDR3 has 12 amino acids. CDR1 SGHTA and CDR2 FQGNSA come from the germline V gene. The specimen was sorted CD4+, CD8+, or CD8+CD57+ T cells (not recorded which) from PBMCs. The J gene is TRBJ2-3, the V gene TRBV7-2; no reliable D call. The sequence derives from a human donor with aplastic anemia. The CDR3 DNA sequence: TGTGCCAGCAGCCCAGACACAGATACGCAGTATTTT. It codes for CASSPDTDTQYF.